This T cell receptor beta chain was sequenced for a study of low-dose radiotherapy and immunotherapy resistance in tumors. Study-level information: The fractionation for Cohort 1 was 0.5 Gy per fraction every 2 weeks, totaling 6.5 Gy. Patients received 300 mg of oral aspirin each day across four cycles, commencing on cycle 1 day 1.

TRAV- and TRBV-specific primers were used for first-strand cDNA, which covered alpha and beta chains. A constant-region primer paired with the V-primer adapter amplified TCRs over about 18 PCR cycles. TCRdb passed the reads through MiXCR, listing each CDR3 protein once. The sample comprises 7,300 or so distinct CDR3 sequences, around 60% of which are singletons, and roughly 8.7% rests with the top ten. Low-dose radiotherapy and low-dose cyclophosphamide, together with aspirin, ipilimumab and nivolumab, were given to donors. Advanced solid tumors lacking tumor-infiltrating lymphocytes were present in eligible patients. Germline CDR1 is MDHEN and CDR2 is SYDVKM. The V gene end was trimmed by 7 bases and the J gene end by 7 bases; junction bases not matched to a gene: 13. This CDR3 spans 16 amino acids.

The chain has TRBV28 and TRBJ1-6; TRBD1 matches at 7 bases. The receptor was derived from a human donor with advanced metastatic prostate, ovarian, gallbladder or colorectal cancer (not recorded which). This table probably holds off-target reads from a library built for another chain. The CDR3 sequence is CASNSERDSLNSPLHF. The CDR3, as DNA: TGTGCCAGCAATTCGGAACGGGACAGCTTAAATTCACCCCTCCACTTT.